Below, one T cell receptor beta chain is given with its context. Its matching antigen is unknown. These data originate in a study of OX40 agonist ivuxolimab in advanced cancers. Study summary: Patients were given ivuxolimab, an antibody that agonizes OX40 (CD134). Participants, approximately 80% male, averaged roughly 60 years of age, ranging from roughly 23 to 90.

Germline lookup yields CDR1 MGHRA and CDR2 YSYEKL. This CDR3 contains 14 residues. V lost 0 bases and J lost 1, with 6 bases in between. TCRdb keeps only in-frame clones here, not all; method: immunoSEQ multiplex PCR. The sample includes around 46,000 clones, 85% to 90% of them seen just once. Study-wide results and limits: Partial responders treated at 0.1-3.0 mg/kg exhibited clonal expansion among the lowest measured.

The chain carries TRBV4-1 and TRBJ2-5; unclear D gene. The sample in question was CD4+ or CD8+ T cells sorted from blood, obtained in a trial of the OX40 agonist ivuxolimab. The clonotype originates from an adult with an advanced solid tumor such as melanoma, head and neck, liver or kidney cancer. The CDR3 is CASSQEDIQETQYF. In nucleotides, the CDR3 is TGCGCCAGCAGCCAAGAAGACATCCAAGAGACCCAGTACTTC.